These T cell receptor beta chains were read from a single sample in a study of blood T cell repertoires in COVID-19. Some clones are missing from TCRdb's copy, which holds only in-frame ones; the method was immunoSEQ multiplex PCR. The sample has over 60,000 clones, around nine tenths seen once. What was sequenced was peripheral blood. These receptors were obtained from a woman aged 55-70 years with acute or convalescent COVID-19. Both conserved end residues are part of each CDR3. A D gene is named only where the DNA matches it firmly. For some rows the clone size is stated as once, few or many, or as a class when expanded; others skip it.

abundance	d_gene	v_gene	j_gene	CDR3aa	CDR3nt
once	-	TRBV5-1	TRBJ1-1	CASSWGGGTNTEAFF	TGCGCCAGCAGCTGGGGGGGAGGTACGAACACTGAAGCTTTCTTT
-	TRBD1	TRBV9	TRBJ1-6	CASSDGQGGSPLHF	TGTGCCAGCAGTGATGGACAGGGGGGTTCACCCCTCCACTTT
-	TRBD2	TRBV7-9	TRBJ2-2	CASSLEGLAFSGELFF	TGTGCCAGCAGCTTAGAGGGACTAGCTTTTTCCGGGGAGCTGTTTTTT
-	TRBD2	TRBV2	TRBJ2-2	CASSENVWRGVSNTGELFF	TGTGCCAGCAGTGAAAACGTTTGGCGGGGGGTCTCGAACACCGGGGAGCTGTTTTTT
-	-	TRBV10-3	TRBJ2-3	CAISGGPSDTQYF	TGTGCCATCAGTGGGGGGCCCTCAGATACGCAGTATTTT
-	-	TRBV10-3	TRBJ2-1	CATLSTISYNEQFF	TGTGCCACTCTCTCAACTATCTCCTACAATGAGCAGTTCTTC
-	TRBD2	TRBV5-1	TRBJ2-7	CASSLRGGGSSYEQYF	TGCGCCAGCAGCTTGAGGGGCGGGGGGTCTTCCTACGAGCAGTACTTC
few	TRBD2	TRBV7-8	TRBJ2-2	CASSRASGGTGELFF	TGTGCCAGCAGCCGAGCTAGCGGAGGCACCGGGGAGCTGTTTTTT
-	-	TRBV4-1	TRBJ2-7	CASSQDPPLPGQFLYEQYF	TGCGCCAGCAGCCAAGATCCCCCTCTTCCTGGACAGTTCCTCTACGAGCAGTACTTC
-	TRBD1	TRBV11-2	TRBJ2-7	CASSGIGTGISYEQYF	TGTGCCAGCAGCGGGATAGGGACAGGGATCTCCTACGAGCAGTACTTC
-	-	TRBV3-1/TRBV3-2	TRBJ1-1	CASSLRRAGNTEAFF	TGTGCCAGCAGTCTCCGGAGGGCGGGTAACACTGAAGCTTTCTTT
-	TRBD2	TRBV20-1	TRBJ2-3	CSASQTLAGAGTDTQYF	TGCAGTGCTAGTCAAACCCTAGCGGGGGCCGGCACAGATACGCAGTATTTT
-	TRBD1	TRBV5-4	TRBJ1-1	CASTLDRGFNTEAFF	TGTGCCAGCACCCTTGACAGGGGTTTTAACACTGAAGCTTTCTTT
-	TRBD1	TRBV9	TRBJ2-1	CASSRTGGPRSSYNEQFF	TGTGCCAGCTCACGGACAGGGGGCCCGAGGAGCTCCTACAATGAGCAGTTCTTC
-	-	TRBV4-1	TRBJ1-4	CASSQLQATNEKLFF	TGCGCCAGCAGCCAACTACAGGCAACTAATGAAAAACTGTTTTTT
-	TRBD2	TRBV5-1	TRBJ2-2	CASSLAGGSDTGELFF	TGCGCCAGCAGCTTGGCGGGGGGATCGGACACCGGGGAGCTGTTTTTT
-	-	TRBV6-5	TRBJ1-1	CASSQAIVNTEAFF	TGTGCCAGCAGTCAGGCGATAGTGAACACTGAAGCTTTCTTT
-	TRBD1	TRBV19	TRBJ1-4	CASSPGQGISEKLFF	TGTGCCAGTAGCCCGGGACAGGGAATTAGTGAAAAACTGTTTTTT
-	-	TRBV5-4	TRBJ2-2	CASSRQLNTGELFF	TGTGCCAGCAGCCGACAGCTAAACACCGGGGAGCTGTTTTTT
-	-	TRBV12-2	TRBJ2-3	CASRLPWDRVTDTQYF	TGTGCAAGTCGCTTACCTTGGGACAGGGTAACAGATACGCAGTATTTT
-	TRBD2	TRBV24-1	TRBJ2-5	CATSDELAGRPQETQYF	TGTGCCACCAGTGATGAACTAGCGGGGAGGCCCCAAGAGACCCAGTACTTC
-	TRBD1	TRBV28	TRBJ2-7	CASSPRDRRTLGATHEQYF	TGTGCCAGCAGTCCCCGGGACAGGCGTACGTTGGGGGCTACCCACGAGCAGTACTTC